The clone carrying this TCR beta chain showed up just a few times. Antigen specificity is unknown. This sample was included in a study of CD8 T cells in ankylosing spondylitis. Points from the study as a whole: Ankylosing spondylitis blood seemed to carry a telltale TCR beta motif made of several highly homologous variants. Reported data indicate significant enrichment of disease-linked clones within matched ankylosing spondylitis synovial fluid.

Germline trimming cut 4 bases from V and 1 base from J; bases unmatched to any gene: 4. The CDR3 consists of 16 residues. CDR1 and CDR2 from the germline V gene are KGHDR and SFDVKD. TCRdb re-derived calls from the 5' RACE reads in MiXCR, one entry per CDR3 protein. The table records 500,000 to 550,000 distinct CDR3 sequences, 10% to 15% of them present only once. The source is a male donor with ankylosing spondylitis. The specimen sequenced was blood, either unsorted or a sorted T cell fraction (not recorded which). The chain joins TRBV24-1 to TRBJ2-2; 8 positions agree with TRBD1. The CDR3, as DNA: TGTGCCACCAGTGACCTTACAGGGGGGAACACCGGGGAGCTGTTTTTT. The encoded protein is CATSDLTGGNTGELFF.